Included here is one TCR beta chain sequence, with context. Its specific antigen is unknown. No qualities accompany the bases; no much larger clone lies one base away. The sample is drawn from a study of a mutant IDH1 vaccine in newly diagnosed glioma (dated by TCRdb to the early 2020s). For context, the study as a whole: Across visits V03 through V10, patients got a total of eight vaccinations, given in weeks 1, 3, 5, 7, 11, 15, 19 and 23. For exploratory analyses, approximately 23 treated patients had longitudinal TCRB deep sequencing done wherever samples were available. Prior to enrollment, standard therapy consisting of radiotherapy alone, temozolomide alone, or radiochemotherapy with temozolomide had been administered to patients, with the combination being received by most patients. Of the approximately 35 treated patients, approximately 62% were male and approximately 40% were female, and the mean age was approximately 37 years. Peripheral blood was drawn at six visits: V03 (baseline), V05, V07, V10, V12 and V13. In the chemotherapy-containing groups, vaccination started alongside temozolomide cycles, whereas in patients who had radiotherapy alone it started 4-6 weeks after radiotherapy. The paper as a whole reports these results and caveats: It was noted by the authors that analyses of patient blood samples could not be reproduced owing to sample limitations. Pseudoprogression appeared unrelated to alterations in the top peripheral T cell clonotypes detected by TCRB sequencing. Selection of PBMC samples for TCRB deep sequencing was based on availability. Vaccine-induced immune responses across multiple MHC alleles were detected in approximately 94% of patients.

Library preparation used the immunoSEQ multiplex PCR assay. The hsTCRB Kit was used according to the manufacturer's protocol to amplify rearranged TCR beta chain sequences. Sequencing of TCRB libraries was carried out on an Illumina MiSeq. The study's processing was this. The proprietary platform of the kit vendor was used for demultiplexing, trimming and gene mapping. TCRdb's version of the immuneACCESS table is confined to in-frame rearrangements and falls short of the full clone set. An unresolved V gene accounts for under half of the shortfall where checked; the remainder is of unknown origin. V and J calls and clone size are given by that table; D and trimming were obtained from the DNA. Recorded for this sample are about 60,000 clones; over 70% of them occurred a single time. About 1.4% of the sample goes to the ten largest clones. In the paper's terms, the time point label means: week 23, last vaccination. A 20-mer mutant IDH1 peptide at 300 micrograms in Montanide made up each vaccine dose, which was injected subcutaneously together with topical imiquimod. All donors had newly diagnosed IDH1-mutant astrocytomas of WHO grade 3 or 4 that showed loss of nuclear ATRX. The samples were drawn from NOA16, a multicentre, single-arm, open-label phase I trial in Germany that tested a mutant IDH1 peptide vaccine in humans for the first time. The DNeasy Blood and Tissue Kit was used to extract genomic DNA from EDTA blood for TCRB sequencing.

From the cysteine through the phenylalanine, the CDR3 covers 18 amino acids. Only the CDR3 part of the read is kept: 54 bases, read in frame from the first base. V gives up 4 bases and J gives up 0 bases, and the segment between their germline ends measures 23 bases. CDR1 and CDR2, per the germline V gene, are SGHRS and YFSETQ. The V and J segments used are TRBV5-1 and TRBJ2-7, with TRBD1 tentatively as D gene (8 bases match). The specimen was PBMCs, collected from a glioma patient whose treatment included an IDH1 peptide vaccine. This TCR was sampled from a man aged 40-50 years with glioma. The CDR3 region: CASSPSRTGRDGSYEQYF. The nucleotides read TGCGCCAGCAGCCCGTCCCGGACAGGGAGGGATGGCTCCTACGAGCAGTACTTC.